Listed here are 6 T cell receptor beta chains from one sample, sequenced in a study of blood T cell repertoires in COVID-19 (dated by TCRdb to 2018 to 2020). Libraries were built with the immunoSEQ multiplex PCR assay. Imported from immuneACCESS, the table was reduced by TCRdb to in-frame sequences with V and J called. These copies leave out some clones; in studies compared against another copy, an unresolved V gene accounts for under half, and the cause of the remainder is not known. In this sample the table shows roughly 130,000 clones, 90% of which occur a single time. The ten largest clones represent 3.5% to 5.5% of the sample. The sample comprised peripheral blood. Source of these receptors: a man in his sixties with COVID-19, enrolled during active disease.

This clone has just a few counts. The chain is built from TRBV6-6 and TRBJ2-4; 7 nucleotides match TRBD1. V lost 2 bases and J lost 8; bases outside the gene matches: 6. This CDR3 is built from 14 residues. Looked up from germline, CDR1 is MNHNY and CDR2 is SVGAGI (reference sequence). CDR3 DNA sequence: TGTGCCAGCAGTTACGGGACAGAACAGGACATTCAGTACTTC. It encodes CASSYGTEQDIQYF.

The chain is built from TRBV7-9 and TRBJ2-1; perhaps TRBD2 as D (5 bases). CDR3 length: 15 residues. Germline V gives CDR1 SEHNR, CDR2 FQNEAQ (reference sequence). Trimming cost V 5 bases and J 0 bases, with 11 bases left between them. CDR3 in DNA: TGTGCCAGCAGCCTCGGGATCTACTCCTACAATGAGCAGTTCTTC. Its protein product is CASSLGIYSYNEQFF.

The CDR3 sequence: CATSDRSEDRGETQYF. Written as DNA, the CDR3 is TGTGCCACCAGTGATCGCTCTGAGGACAGGGGTGAGACCCAGTACTTC. This chain joins TRBV24-1 and TRBJ2-5; 9 bases map to TRBD1. The CDR3 loop spans 16 amino acids. V lost 3 bases and J lost 5; bases outside the gene matches: 9. Germline V gene data show CDR1 as KGHDR and CDR2 as SFDVKD.

Written as DNA, the CDR3 is TGTGCCAGCGGACTGGACTCCTCTGGGGCCAACGTCCTGACTTTC. Translated, it gives CASGLDSSGANVLTF. This chain links TRBV25-1 with TRBJ2-6; weak D call: TRBD2 (5 bases). From germline, CDR1 is MGHDK and CDR2 SYGVNS. This CDR3 contains 15 residues. Trimming stripped 8 bases from V and 0 bases from J, with 11 bases between.

The CDR3 DNA is TGTGCCAGCAGTTCCGACGGGACAGGGGGGGAGACCCAGTACTTC. Translating it yields CASSSDGTGGETQYF. The chain joins TRBV6-2 or TRBV6-3 to TRBJ2-5, with 11 nucleotides matching TRBD1. J lost 5 bases, V lost 4 bases, and 6 bases had no gene match. This CDR3 has 15 amino acids. Per germline, CDR1 MNHEY and CDR2 SVGEGT.

V and J are TRBV19 and TRBJ2-7, with a weak D call TRBD2 (6 bases). The CDR3 has 15 residues. CDR1 LNHDA and CDR2 SQIVND come from the germline V gene (reference sequence). V was shortened by 3 bases and J by 3 bases, with 15 bases between the two germline ends. CDR3 sequence: CASSILSGANYEQYF. The CDR3, as DNA: TGTGCCAGTAGTATCCTTAGCGGAGCGAACTACGAGCAGTACTTC.